The entry below describes one T cell receptor beta chain. The data were taken from a study of blood T cell repertoires in COVID-19. Study at large: The United States, Italy and Spain were the sources of the acute and convalescent COVID-19 samples.

Per the study methods: Reference gene primer amplification yielded estimated nucleated cell counts. The assay was immunoSEQ multiplex PCR, and TCRdb's table has in-frame clones only and misses some. V, J and clone size derive from that table, while D and trimming were established from the DNA sequence. The sample lists fewer than 120,000 clones; 87% were seen once. The V segment lost 4 bases and the J segment 3 bases; nucleotides outside the gene matches: 12. CDR1 and CDR2 (germline): SGHNT, YYREEE (reference sequence). The CDR3 totals 16 residues. This TCR was recovered from a human donor in a cohort sampled during active COVID-19. The sequenced material came from peripheral blood. V is TRBV5-4 and J is TRBJ1-2, with 7 bases aligning to TRBD1. The CDR3 reads CASSPNRGPDYYGYTF. CDR3 DNA sequence: TGTGCCAGCAGCCCGAACAGGGGACCCGACTACTATGGCTACACCTTC.